Here is one T cell receptor (beta chain) with its context. The V gene lost 1 base and the J gene lost 0 bases, with 12 bases spanning the gap. The germline CDR1 and CDR2 sequences are MGHRA and YSYEKL. CDR3 size: 16 residues. Clones were sequenced by immunoSEQ multiplex PCR, and TCRdb holds only the in-frame ones, with some missing. The sample shows 90,000 to 95,000 clones, approximately 95% of them seen only once. The data derive from a study of T cell changes during pregnancy in multiple sclerosis. The material sequenced was peripheral blood, taken in the first trimester of pregnancy. This chain uses TRBV4-1 with TRBJ1-1, with D unresolved. The receptor was derived from a female donor with multiple sclerosis, enrolled in a pregnancy study. The CDR3 nucleotides read TGCGCCAGCAGCCAAGTGGGAGGTCCCATGAACACTGAAGCTTTCTTT. It yields the protein CASSQVGGPMNTEAFF.